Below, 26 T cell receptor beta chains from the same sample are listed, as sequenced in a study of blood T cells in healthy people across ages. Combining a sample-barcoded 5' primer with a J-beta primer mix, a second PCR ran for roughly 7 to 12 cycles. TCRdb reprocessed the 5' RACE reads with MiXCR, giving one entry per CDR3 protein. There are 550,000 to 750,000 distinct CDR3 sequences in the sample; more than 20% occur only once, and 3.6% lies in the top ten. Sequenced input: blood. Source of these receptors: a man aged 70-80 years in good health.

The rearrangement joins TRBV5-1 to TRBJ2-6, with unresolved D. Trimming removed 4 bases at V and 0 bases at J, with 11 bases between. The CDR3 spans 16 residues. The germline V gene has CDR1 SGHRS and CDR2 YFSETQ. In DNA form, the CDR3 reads TGCGCCAGCAGCACCCGACGGGTCTCTGGGGCCAACGTCCTGACTTTC. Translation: CASSTRRVSGANVLTF.

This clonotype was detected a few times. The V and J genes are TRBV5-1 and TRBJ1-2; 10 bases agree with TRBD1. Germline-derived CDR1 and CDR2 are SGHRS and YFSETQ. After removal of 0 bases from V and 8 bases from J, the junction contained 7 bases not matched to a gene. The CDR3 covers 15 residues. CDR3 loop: CASSLAGTGDGGYTF. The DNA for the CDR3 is TGCGCCAGCAGCTTGGCCGGGACAGGGGACGGAGGCTACACCTTC.

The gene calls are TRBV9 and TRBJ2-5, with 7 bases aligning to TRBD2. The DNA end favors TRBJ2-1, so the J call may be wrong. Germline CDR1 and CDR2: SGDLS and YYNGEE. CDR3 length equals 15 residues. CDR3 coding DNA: TGTGCCAGCAGCGTAGTCGGCGGGAGAGGGAATGAGCAGTTCTTC. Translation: CASSVVGGRGNEQFF.

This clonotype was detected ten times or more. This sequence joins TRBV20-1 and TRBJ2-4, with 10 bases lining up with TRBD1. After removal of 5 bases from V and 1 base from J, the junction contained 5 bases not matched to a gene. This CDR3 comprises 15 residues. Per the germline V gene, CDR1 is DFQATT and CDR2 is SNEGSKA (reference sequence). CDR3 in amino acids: CSAPLDRGAKNIQYF. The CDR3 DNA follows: TGCAGTGCTCCCCTGGACAGGGGGGCCAAAAACATTCAGTACTTC.

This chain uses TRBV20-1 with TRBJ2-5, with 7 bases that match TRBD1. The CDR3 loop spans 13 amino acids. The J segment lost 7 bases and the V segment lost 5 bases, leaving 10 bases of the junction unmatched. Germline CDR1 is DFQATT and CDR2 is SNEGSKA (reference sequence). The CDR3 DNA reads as TGCAGTGCTGGAGGACAGGCGGAAGGGACCCAGTACTTC. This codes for CSAGGQAEGTQYF.

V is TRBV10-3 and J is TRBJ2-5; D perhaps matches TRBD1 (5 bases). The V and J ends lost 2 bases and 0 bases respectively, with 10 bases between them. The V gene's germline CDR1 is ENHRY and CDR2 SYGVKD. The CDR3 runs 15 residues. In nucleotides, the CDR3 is TGTGCCATCAGTGAGGGGCAGGGCTACCAAGAGACCCAGTACTTC. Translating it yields CAISEGQGYQETQYF.

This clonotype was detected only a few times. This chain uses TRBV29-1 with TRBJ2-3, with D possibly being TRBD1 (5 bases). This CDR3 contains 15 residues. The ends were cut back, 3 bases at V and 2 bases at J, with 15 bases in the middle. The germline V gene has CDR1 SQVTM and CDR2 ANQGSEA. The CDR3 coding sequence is TGCAGCGTTGATTCAGGGTCAGGTCCCACAGATACGCAGTATTTT. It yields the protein CSVDSGSGPTDTQYF.

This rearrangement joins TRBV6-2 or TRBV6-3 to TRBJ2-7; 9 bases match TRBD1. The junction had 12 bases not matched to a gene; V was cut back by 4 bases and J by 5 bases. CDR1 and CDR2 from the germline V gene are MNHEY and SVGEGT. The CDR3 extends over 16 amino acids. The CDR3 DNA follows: TGTGCCAGCAGTTCCCCCGTACAGGACAGGGGCAACGAGCAGTACTTC. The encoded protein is CASSSPVQDRGNEQYF.

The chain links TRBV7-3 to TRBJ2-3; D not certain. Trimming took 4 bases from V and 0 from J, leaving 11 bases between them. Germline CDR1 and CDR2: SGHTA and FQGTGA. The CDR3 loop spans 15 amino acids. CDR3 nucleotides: TGTGCCAGCAGCTACGACCGGGCCAGCACAGATACGCAGTATTTT. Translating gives CASSYDRASTDTQYF.

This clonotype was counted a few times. The DNA of the CDR3 is TGTGCCAGCAGTAAGGGGACGGGGGATGAGCAGTTCTTC. Translated, it gives CASSKGTGDEQFF. The rearrangement uses TRBV6-4 and TRBJ2-5; D is perhaps TRBD2 (6 bases). The DNA end is a closer match to TRBJ2-1, so the J assignment may be wrong. The CDR3 has 13 amino acids. CDR1 and CDR2 from the germline V gene are MRHNA and SNTAGT.

The CDR3 spells CASSDRLSYNEQFF. The CDR3 DNA reads as TGTGCCAGCAGTGACCGACTCTCCTACAATGAGCAGTTCTTC. V is TRBV6-6 and J is TRBJ2-1; D unclear. The CDR3 covers 14 residues. V was clipped by 5 bases and J by 0 bases, with 8 bases between them. Germline CDR1 MNHNY, CDR2 SVGAGI (reference sequence).

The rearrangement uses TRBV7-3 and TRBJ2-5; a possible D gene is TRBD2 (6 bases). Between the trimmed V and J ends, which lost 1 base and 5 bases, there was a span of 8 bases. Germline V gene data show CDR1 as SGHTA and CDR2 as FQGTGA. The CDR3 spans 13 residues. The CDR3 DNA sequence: TGTGCCAGCAGCTTAATAGGGAGGGAGACCCAGTACTTC. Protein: CASSLIGRETQYF.

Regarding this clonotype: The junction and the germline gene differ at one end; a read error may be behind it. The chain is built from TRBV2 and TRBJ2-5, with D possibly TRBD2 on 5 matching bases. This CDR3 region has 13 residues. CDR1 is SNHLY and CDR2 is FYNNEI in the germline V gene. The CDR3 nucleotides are TGTGCCAGCAGTGAAGGGAAGTGGGAGACCCAGCACTTC. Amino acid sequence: CASSEGKWETQHF.

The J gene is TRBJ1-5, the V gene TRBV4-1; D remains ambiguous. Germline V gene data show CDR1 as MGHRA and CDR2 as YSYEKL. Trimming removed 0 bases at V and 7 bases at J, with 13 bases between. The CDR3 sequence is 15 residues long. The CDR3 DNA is TGCGCCAGCAGCCAAGATGACATGGGGAGACAGCCCCAGCATTTT. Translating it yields CASSQDDMGRQPQHF.

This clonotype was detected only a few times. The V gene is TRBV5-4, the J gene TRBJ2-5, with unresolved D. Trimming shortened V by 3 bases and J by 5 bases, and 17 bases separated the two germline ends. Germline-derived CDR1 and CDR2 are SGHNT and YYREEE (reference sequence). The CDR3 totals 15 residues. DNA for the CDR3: TGTGCCAGCAGCTCGTTAGGACGGCAAGGGGAGACCCAGTACTTC. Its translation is CASSSLGRQGETQYF. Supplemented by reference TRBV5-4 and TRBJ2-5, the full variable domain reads ETGVTQSPTHLIKTRGQQVTLRCSSQSGHNTVSWYQQALGQGPQFIFQYYREEENGRGNFPPRFSGLQFPNYSSELNVNALELDDSALYLCASSSLGRQGETQYFGPGTRLLVL.

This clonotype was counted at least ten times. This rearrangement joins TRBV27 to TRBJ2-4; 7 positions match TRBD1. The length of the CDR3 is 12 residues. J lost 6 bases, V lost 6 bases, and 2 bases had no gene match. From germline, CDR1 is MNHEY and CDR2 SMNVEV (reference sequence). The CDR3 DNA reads TGTGCCAGCAGCGACAGGGTAAACATTCAGTACTTC. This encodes CASSDRVNIQYF.

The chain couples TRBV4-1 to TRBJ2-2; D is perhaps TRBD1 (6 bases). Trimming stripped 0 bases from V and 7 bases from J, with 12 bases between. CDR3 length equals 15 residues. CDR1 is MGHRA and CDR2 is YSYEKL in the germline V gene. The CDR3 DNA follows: TGCGCCAGCAGCCAAGAACAACAGGGCTTCGGGGAGCTGTTTTTT. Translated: CASSQEQQGFGELFF.

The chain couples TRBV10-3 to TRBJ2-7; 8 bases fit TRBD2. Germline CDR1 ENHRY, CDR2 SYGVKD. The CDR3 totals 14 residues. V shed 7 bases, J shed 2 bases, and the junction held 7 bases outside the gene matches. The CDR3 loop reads CAINSGGSAYEQYF. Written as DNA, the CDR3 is TGTGCCATCAACTCGGGAGGGTCCGCCTACGAGCAGTACTTC.

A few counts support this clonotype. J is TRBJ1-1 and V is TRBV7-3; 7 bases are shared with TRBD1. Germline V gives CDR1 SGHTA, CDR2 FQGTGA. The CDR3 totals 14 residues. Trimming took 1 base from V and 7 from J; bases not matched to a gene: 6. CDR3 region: CASSLKAGGGEAFF. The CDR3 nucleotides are TGTGCCAGCAGCTTAAAGGCAGGGGGTGGTGAAGCTTTCTTT. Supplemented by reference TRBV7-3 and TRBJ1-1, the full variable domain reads GAGVSQTPSNKVTEKGKYVELRCDPISGHTALYWYRQSLGQGPEFLIYFQGTGAADDSGLPNDRFFAVRPEGSVSTLKIQRTERGDSAVYLCASSLKAGGGEAFFGQGTRLTVV.

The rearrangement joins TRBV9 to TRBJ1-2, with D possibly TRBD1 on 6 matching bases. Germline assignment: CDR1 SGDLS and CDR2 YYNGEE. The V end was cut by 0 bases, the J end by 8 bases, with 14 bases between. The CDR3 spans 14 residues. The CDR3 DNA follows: TGTGCCAGCAGCGTAGACCTCGGGGGCTTAGGCTACACCTTC. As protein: CASSVDLGGLGYTF.

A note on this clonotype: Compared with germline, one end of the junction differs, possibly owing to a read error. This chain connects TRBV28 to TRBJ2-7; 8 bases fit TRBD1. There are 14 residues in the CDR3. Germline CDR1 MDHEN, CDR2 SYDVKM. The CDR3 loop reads CASRRQGLTYERYF. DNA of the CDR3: TGTGCCAGCAGACGACAGGGGCTCACCTACGAGCGGTACTTC.

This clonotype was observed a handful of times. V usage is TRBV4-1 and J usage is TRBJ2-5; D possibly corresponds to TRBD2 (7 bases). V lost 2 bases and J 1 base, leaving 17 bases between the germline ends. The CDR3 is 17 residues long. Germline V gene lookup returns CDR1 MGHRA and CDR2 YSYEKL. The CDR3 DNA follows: TGCGCCAGCAGCCAATGGGGGGCCGGGACTATCCAAGAGACCCAGTACTTC. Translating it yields CASSQWGAGTIQETQYF.

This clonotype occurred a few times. The CDR3 spells CASSLSGTRPSADTQYF. CDR3 nucleotide sequence: TGTGCCAGCAGTTTATCTGGGACTAGGCCCAGCGCAGATACGCAGTATTTT. The rearrangement joins TRBV28 to TRBJ2-3; 8 bases fit TRBD2. V shed 1 base and J 4 bases; nucleotides not matched to a gene: 10. The CDR3 spans 17 residues. Germline V gives CDR1 MDHEN, CDR2 SYDVKM.

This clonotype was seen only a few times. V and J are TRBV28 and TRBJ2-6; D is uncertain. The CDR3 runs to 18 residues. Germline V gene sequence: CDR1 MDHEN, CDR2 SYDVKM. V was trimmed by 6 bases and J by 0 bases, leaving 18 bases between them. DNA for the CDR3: TGTGCCAGCAGCCCGGAAAAAGGACGGAGCTCTGGGGCCAACGTCCTGACTTTC. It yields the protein CASSPEKGRSSGANVLTF.

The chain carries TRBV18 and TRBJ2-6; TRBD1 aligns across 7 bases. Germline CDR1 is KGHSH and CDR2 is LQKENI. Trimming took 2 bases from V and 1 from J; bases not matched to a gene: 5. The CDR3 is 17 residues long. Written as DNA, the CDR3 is TGTGCCAGCTCACCAAGGGACAGTCGGTCTGGGGCCAACGTCCTGACTTTC. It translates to CASSPRDSRSGANVLTF. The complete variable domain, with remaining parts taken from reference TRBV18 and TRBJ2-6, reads NAGVMQNPRHLVRRRGQEARLRCSPMKGHSHVYWYRQLPEEGLKFMVYLQKENIIDESGMPKERFSAEFPKEGPSILRIQQVVRGDSAAYFCASSPRDSRSGANVLTFGAGSRLTVL.

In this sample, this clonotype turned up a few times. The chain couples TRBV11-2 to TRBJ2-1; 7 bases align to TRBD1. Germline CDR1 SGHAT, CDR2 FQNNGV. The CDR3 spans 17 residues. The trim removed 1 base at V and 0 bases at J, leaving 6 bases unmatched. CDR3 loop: CASSLAQGVSSYNEQFF. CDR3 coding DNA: TGTGCCAGCAGCTTAGCCCAGGGGGTGAGCTCCTACAATGAGCAGTTCTTC.